These 26 T cell receptor beta chains were all obtained from the same sample, sequenced in a study of Ad26.COV2.S vaccination and SARS-CoV-2 variants. Treatment defined: 19 received Ad26.COV2.S at low or high dose, single or two shots; roughly five received placebo; per-sample allocation not given. The samples were gathered on day 63 after the first injection of vaccine or placebo. The repertoire was sequenced with immunoSEQ multiplex PCR; TCRdb's copy has only in-frame clones and lacks some. The sample includes about 400,000 clones, roughly 80% of them seen just once. The specimen comprised peripheral blood, sampled in a trial of Ad26.COV2.S vaccine versus placebo. The receptor set was obtained from a person aged 18-60 years who received the Ad26.COV2.S COVID-19 vaccine or a placebo.

The chain combines TRBV27 with TRBJ1-1, with a possible D match to TRBD1 (6 bases). The CDR3 sequence is 15 residues long. Germline assignment: CDR1 MNHEY and CDR2 SMNVEV (reference sequence). The V and J ends lost 6 bases and 1 base respectively, with 15 bases between them. In DNA form, the CDR3 reads TGTGCCAGCAGGCCTACAGGAGGGGGGAACACTGAAGCTTTCTTT. This translates into CASRPTGGGNTEAFF.

The V and J genes are TRBV2 and TRBJ2-5; D is possibly TRBD1 or TRBD2 (5 bases each). Germline V gene data show CDR1 as SNHLY and CDR2 as FYNNEI. Trimming removed 8 bases at V and 7 bases at J, with 11 bases between. CDR3 length: 11 residues. CDR3 DNA: TGTGCCAGCCTCGGGGCGGGGACCCAGTACTTC. Amino acid sequence: CASLGAGTQYF.

The chain couples TRBV7-2 to TRBJ1-5; D may be TRBD1 (5 bases). Germline assignment: CDR1 SGHTA and CDR2 FQGNSA. This CDR3 is 13 amino acids long. V lost 5 bases and J 7 bases, leaving 12 bases between the germline ends. The CDR3 loop reads CASSLVGGQPQHF. CDR3 DNA sequence: TGTGCCAGCAGCCTAGTCGGGGGACAGCCCCAGCATTTT.

The chain has TRBV11-2 and TRBJ2-1; D is perhaps TRBD1 (5 bases). With 7 bases removed from V and 6 bases from J, the gap between germline ends came to 25 bases. The CDR3 spans 17 residues. Per germline, CDR1 SGHAT and CDR2 FQNNGV. CDR3 nucleotides: TGTGCCAGCACCACTTTTTTAGGGGTCGTTCAGGGCAATGAGCAGTTCTTC. Translation: CASTTFLGVVQGNEQFF.

The V and J genes are TRBV23-1 and TRBJ1-4; D gene unclear. TRBV23-1 is assigned to the ORF class and has an uncertain function. The CDR3 covers 10 residues. The germline V and J ends were trimmed by 7 bases and 10 bases, with 7 bases remaining between them. The CDR3 region has the DNA TGCGCCAGCATCCGGGGAAAACTGTTTTTT. Protein product: CASIRGKLFF.

V gene TRBV7-9 combines with J gene TRBJ2-7, with 9 positions matching TRBD1. Germline-derived CDR1 and CDR2 are SEHNR and FQNEAQ (reference sequence). V trimming: 5 bases; J trimming: 3 bases; junction bases outside the gene matches: 8. CDR3 length: 15 residues. The CDR3 bases are TGTGCCAGCAGCGGACCCGGGACAGGGCACTACGAGCAGTACTTC. Encoded protein: CASSGPGTGHYEQYF.

The V gene is TRBV5-6, the J gene TRBJ2-2; 7 bases line up with TRBD1. Trimming cost V 3 bases and J 3 bases; bases outside gene matches: 8. Per germline, CDR1 SGHDT and CDR2 YYEEEE. The CDR3 is 16 residues long. The CDR3 nucleotides are TGTGCCAGCAGCTCCAGACAGGGAAGTCACACCGGGGAGCTGTTTTTT. It is translated as CASSSRQGSHTGELFF.

Notes on this clone: One base separates it from a far larger clone, so it is likely a read error. Other DNA sequences from this sample encode an identical CDR3 as well. The chain has TRBV3-1 (or the pseudogene TRBV3-2) and TRBJ2-7, with unresolved D. In germline, CDR1 is LGHDT, CDR2 YNNKEL (reference sequence). The ends were cut back, 5 bases at V and 3 bases at J, with 5 bases in the middle. The CDR3 is 11 amino acids. The CDR3 nucleotides are TGTGCCAGCAGCGCCAGCTACGAGCAGTACTTC. This translates into CASSASYEQYF.

This clone is a singleton in its sample. V gene TRBV6-5 combines with J gene TRBJ2-5, with D unclear. Germline assignment: CDR1 MNHEY and CDR2 SVGAGI. V dropped 8 bases and J dropped 4 bases, with 17 bases sitting between them. The CDR3 runs 14 residues. The CDR3 is CASLTILGSETQYF. The CDR3 DNA follows: TGTGCCAGCCTTACTATCCTGGGTTCAGAGACCCAGTACTTC.

V is TRBV27 and J is TRBJ2-7; D gene uncertain. V shed 2 bases and J shed 0 bases, with 11 bases lying between them. Germline CDR1 reads MNHEY; CDR2 reads SMNVEV (reference sequence). The CDR3 consists of 15 residues. The CDR3 region is CASSLTGLPSYEQYF. CDR3 nucleotides: TGTGCCAGCAGTTTAACTGGGCTCCCCTCCTACGAGCAGTACTTC.

The chain is built from TRBV6-6 and TRBJ2-7; D gene ambiguous. The CDR3 covers 13 residues. V was shortened by 6 bases and J by 2 bases, with 11 bases between the two germline ends. Germline values: CDR1 MNHNY, CDR2 SVGAGI (reference sequence). The DNA for the CDR3 is TGTGCCAGCAGCGCCGACTCCCCCTACGAGCAGTACTTC. It encodes CASSADSPYEQYF.

This clone was found once. This sequence joins TRBV9 and TRBJ1-4; D is undetermined. The CDR3 is made up of 13 amino acids. Per germline, CDR1 SGDLS and CDR2 YYNGEE. V lost 3 bases, J lost 10 bases, and 13 bases lay in between. DNA for the CDR3: TGTGCCAGCAGCGAAGGACGGGCGGGAAAACTGTTTTTT. It translates to CASSEGRAGKLFF. Combining the CDR3 with reference TRBV9 and TRBJ1-4 gives the whole variable domain DSGVTQTPKHLITATGQRVTLRCSPRSGDLSVYWYQQSLDQGLQFLIQYYNGEERAKGNILERFSAQQFPDLHSELNLSSLELGDSALYFCASSEGRAGKLFFGSGTQLSVL.

This chain links TRBV5-1 with TRBJ2-2; the D gene is possibly TRBD2 (5 bases). Trimming removed 1 base from V and 6 bases from J, with 16 bases in between. The CDR3 has 16 residues. Germline V gene sequence: CDR1 SGHRS, CDR2 YFSETQ. The CDR3 bases are TGCGCCAGCAGCTTGAAGGGAGATTCGTGGTCCGGGGAGCTGTTTTTT. Protein: CASSLKGDSWSGELFF. Combining the CDR3 with reference TRBV5-1 and TRBJ2-2 gives the whole variable domain KAGVTQTPRYLIKTRGQQVTLSCSPISGHRSVSWYQQTPGQGLQFLFEYFSETQRNKGNFPGRFSGRQFSNSRSEMNVSTLELGDSALYLCASSLKGDSWSGELFFGEGSRLTVL.

The genes are TRBV12-3 or TRBV12-4 and TRBJ1-1; D unresolved. This CDR3 spans 13 amino acids. V shed 7 bases and J shed 3 bases, with 12 bases lying between them. The CDR3 region is CASTIGWDTEAFF. The CDR3 DNA is TGTGCCAGCACAATCGGGTGGGACACTGAAGCTTTCTTT.

The J gene is TRBJ1-4, the V gene TRBV7-9; possibly TRBD1 for D (5 bases). The CDR3 totals 15 residues. The germline V gene encodes CDR1 SEHNR and CDR2 FQNEAQ (reference sequence). V lost 4 bases and J lost 11, with 20 bases in between. The CDR3 reads CASSYGVRGREKLFF. In DNA form, the CDR3 reads TGTGCCAGCAGCTACGGTGTGAGGGGCCGGGAGAAACTGTTTTTT.

The chain has TRBV27 and TRBJ1-5; no clear D. This CDR3 is built from 15 residues. CDR1 MNHEY and CDR2 SMNVEV come from the germline V gene (reference sequence). Trimming took 3 bases from V and 2 from J, leaving 11 bases between them. The CDR3 region has the DNA TGTGCCAGCAGTTTTGCAGGTTGGGGCAATCAGCCCCAGCATTTT. This translates into CASSFAGWGNQPQHF.

The CDR3 nucleotides read TGTGCCAGCAGTGAATCCCGGGGCGGGGAGCTGTTTTTT. This encodes CASSESRGGELFF. J is TRBJ2-2 and V is TRBV6-1, with a possible D match to TRBD2 (5 bases). Per the germline V gene, CDR1 is MNHNS and CDR2 is SASEGT. CDR3 length: 13 residues. V was shortened by 2 bases and J by 7 bases, with 8 bases between the two germline ends.

The V call is TRBV19, the J call TRBJ2-3, with D perhaps TRBD1 or TRBD2 (6 bases each). Germline CDR1 reads LNHDA; CDR2 reads SQIVND (reference sequence). This CDR3 is built from 17 residues. V was cut by 5 bases and J by 3 bases, with 21 bases left in between. CDR3 sequence (DNA): TGTGCCAGTAGTGCTCAGCCCGGGGGCGCGGGGACAGATACGCAGTATTTT. Its protein is CASSAQPGGAGTDTQYF.

The chain couples TRBV18 to TRBJ1-6, with 7 bases fitting TRBD1. Germline V gene data show CDR1 as KGHSH and CDR2 as LQKENI. The CDR3 is 15 amino acids. Trimming took 3 bases from V and 6 from J; bases not matched to a gene: 5. The CDR3 here is CASSPLGTVNSPLHF. The CDR3, as DNA: TGTGCCAGCTCACCCCTTGGGACAGTTAATTCACCCCTCCACTTT. The variable domain in full, completed from reference TRBV18 and TRBJ1-6, reads NAGVMQNPRHLVRRRGQEARLRCSPMKGHSHVYWYRQLPEEGLKFMVYLQKENIIDESGMPKERFSAEFPKEGPSILRIQQVVRGDSAAYFCASSPLGTVNSPLHFGNGTRLTVT.

The V gene is TRBV10-1, the J gene TRBJ1-2; D ambiguous. The CDR3 loop spans 12 amino acids. V was clipped by 9 bases and J by 1 base, with 9 bases between them. From germline, CDR1 is WNHNN and CDR2 SYGVQD (reference sequence). The CDR3 DNA reads TGCGCCAGTAGCGACCTTAACTATGGCTACACCTTC. This codes for CASSDLNYGYTF.

V gene TRBV5-8 combines with J gene TRBJ1-5; no clear D. From germline, CDR1 is SGHTS and CDR2 YDEGEE. CDR3 length equals 12 residues. V was cut by 3 bases and J by 3 bases, with 4 bases left in between. CDR3 residues: CASSSFNQPQHF. DNA for the CDR3: TGTGCCAGCAGCTCTTTCAATCAGCCCCAGCATTTT.

The count of this clone is one. This chain joins TRBV4-2 and TRBJ1-1; D is unresolved. Trimming took off 0 bases at V and 4 bases at J, with 15 bases between the two ends. This CDR3 is built from 16 residues. From germline, CDR1 is LGHNA and CDR2 YNFKEQ. CDR3 in amino acids: CASSQEHIFGRTEAFF. The CDR3 DNA is TGTGCCAGCAGCCAAGAGCACATCTTCGGACGCACTGAAGCTTTCTTT.

The chain has TRBV19 and TRBJ2-1; 10 bases align to TRBD2. V lost 7 bases, J lost 7 bases, and 13 bases stayed unmatched. Germline CDR1 is LNHDA and CDR2 is SQIVND (reference sequence). The CDR3 covers 16 residues. The CDR3 coding sequence is TGTGCCAGTACTAACCGGCGGACTAGCGGAGAGAATGAGCAGTTCTTC. It specifies CASTNRRTSGENEQFF.

This chain uses TRBV5-1 with TRBJ2-6; D ambiguous. The V gene lost 3 bases and the J gene lost 0 bases, with 10 bases spanning the gap. Germline V gene lookup returns CDR1 SGHRS and CDR2 YFSETQ. The CDR3 has 16 amino acids. CDR3 sequence reads: CASSSSVLSGANVLTF. The CDR3 bases are TGCGCCAGCAGCTCCTCTGTCCTCTCTGGGGCCAACGTCCTGACTTTC.

The chain joins TRBV28 to TRBJ1-5; 9 nucleotides match TRBD1. V trimming: 3 bases; J trimming: 7 bases; junction bases outside the gene matches: 13. From germline, CDR1 is MDHEN and CDR2 SYDVKM. The length of the CDR3 is 17 residues. The CDR3 here is CASSFLRQGVEAQPQHF. In nucleotides, the CDR3 is TGTGCCAGCAGTTTCCTCAGACAGGGGGTGGAGGCCCAGCCCCAGCATTTT.

This chain connects TRBV6-2 or TRBV6-3 to TRBJ1-1; D gene unclear. The germline gives CDR1 MNHEY, CDR2 SVGEGT. V was pared by 6 bases and J by 10 bases, with 15 bases between. The CDR3 totals 12 residues. CDR3 region: CASSRRTNGAFF. CDR3 sequence (DNA): TGTGCCAGCAGCCGCCGGACGAACGGAGCTTTCTTT.